Sequencing of this TCR beta chain was carried out in a study of blood T cell repertoires in COVID-19. Study-wide background: The origin of the acute and convalescent COVID-19 samples was the United States, Italy and Spain. The cDNA or gDNA used as material had been derived from T cells, B-cell-depleted T cells, or PBMCs.

The CDR3 extends over 14 amino acids. Between the trimmed V and J ends, which lost 5 bases and 2 bases, there was a span of 11 bases. Germline lookup yields CDR1 SGHTA and CDR2 FQGTGA. In the study's own analysis: Reference gene primer amplification yielded estimated nucleated cell counts. TCRdb keeps only in-frame clones here, not all; method: immunoSEQ multiplex PCR. Clone size and the V and J calls come from that table; the DNA yielded D and trimming. This sample yields around 260,000 clones, of which 86% are seen a single time; 3.6% belongs to the top ten. The J gene is TRBJ2-3, the V gene TRBV7-3; D is perhaps TRBD1 (5 bases). This receptor was identified in a man aged 18 to 29 with active or convalescent COVID-19. The sample comprised peripheral blood. Here the CDR3 reads CASSEQGNTDTQYF. CDR3 DNA: TGTGCCAGCAGCGAGCAGGGTAACACAGATACGCAGTATTTT.